This TCR beta chain was obtained from a study of beta chain features in type 1 diabetes. Turning to the study itself: Sorted cells numbering over 95,000,000 were examined across all samples.

This clone was seen more than once but under ten times. Antigen: not known. Study-level findings and limits: Type 1 diabetes patients had TCRB CDR3s that were shorter (moderately but significantly so) in all four CD4+ subsets.

The CDR3 length is 14 residues. Germline V gene data show CDR1 as SQVTM and CDR2 as ANQGSEA. Trimming took 4 bases from V and 0 from J, leaving 10 bases between them. Expressed TCRB transcripts got sequenced, as all isolated RNA was reverse transcribed. Clones were read by immunoSEQ multiplex PCR, and TCRdb kept only the in-frame ones, dropping some. The data contain hundreds of thousands of clones, about 14% of them singletons. The source material was naive CD4+ T cells from blood. V usage is TRBV29-1 and J usage is TRBJ1-3, with D unclear. The clonotype originates from a man aged 18 to 35 with type 1 diabetes. The CDR3 loop is CSVGAGRSGNTIYF. The CDR3 DNA follows: TGCAGCGTTGGGGCAGGCCGCTCTGGAAACACCATATATTTT.